A single sample gave rise to the 31 T cell receptor beta chains below, sequenced in a study of Ad26.COV2.S vaccination and SARS-CoV-2 variants. TCRdb's copy holds only in-frame clones and misses some; the assay was immunoSEQ multiplex PCR. The sample contains over 350,000 clones, about 85% of which appear only once. The treatment here: some 20 received Ad26.COV2.S at low or high dose, single or two shots; several received placebo; per-sample allocation not given. All samples were drawn on day 63, counting from the first vaccine or placebo injection. The material sequenced was peripheral blood, taken in a trial of Ad26.COV2.S vaccine versus placebo. The receptors come from a person between 18 and 65 years old who received the Ad26.COV2.S COVID-19 vaccine or a placebo.

The gene calls are TRBV3-1 (or the pseudogene TRBV3-2) and TRBJ1-2; TRBD1 aligns across 7 bases. The length of the CDR3 is 15 residues. The V gene's germline CDR1 is LGHDT and CDR2 YNNKEL (reference sequence). V was pared by 2 bases and J by 7 bases, with 10 bases of the junction left unmatched. The CDR3 here is CASSQYAGGSLGYTF. For the CDR3, the DNA is TGTGCCAGCAGCCAATACGCAGGGGGATCACTTGGCTACACCTTC.

V and J are TRBV3-1 (or the pseudogene TRBV3-2) and TRBJ1-2; D call uncertain. V was cut by 0 bases and J by 9 bases, with 5 bases left in between. The CDR3 is 11 amino acids. Germline-derived CDR1 and CDR2 are LGHDT and YNNKEL (reference sequence). The CDR3 DNA is TGTGCCAGCAGCCAAGATCGTAGCTACACCTTC. Protein product: CASSQDRSYTF.

The V call is TRBV5-4, the J call TRBJ2-7; possibly TRBD1 for D (5 bases). Germline CDR1 is SGHNT and CDR2 is YYREEE (reference sequence). This CDR3 spans 14 amino acids. V dropped 1 base and J dropped 2 bases, with 10 bases sitting between them. The CDR3 spells CASSLLGDTYEQYF. The CDR3 region has the DNA TGTGCCAGCAGCTTGTTAGGGGATACCTACGAGCAGTACTTC.

Written as DNA, the CDR3 is TGTGCCAGCAGCTTAACGGGACAGTATAATTCACCCCTCCACTTT. It specifies CASSLTGQYNSPLHF. The genes are TRBV7-6 and TRBJ1-6; TRBD1 aligns across 7 bases. The CDR3 is made up of 15 amino acids. The germline gives CDR1 SGHVS, CDR2 FNYEAQ. The V gene end was trimmed by 2 bases and the J gene end by 4 bases; junction bases not matched to a gene: 2.

This clone was seen just once. The genes are TRBV19 and TRBJ2-5; D is perhaps TRBD2 (6 bases). Germline V lookup: CDR1 LNHDA, CDR2 SQIVND (reference sequence). Deletions cut 6 bases from V and 5 bases from J, with 10 bases between. This CDR3 is built from 12 residues. CDR3: CASSKSGETQYF. In nucleotides, the CDR3 is TGTGCCAGTAGCAAGAGCGGGGAGACCCAGTACTTC.

This clone was recorded only once. The chain employs TRBV7-2 and TRBJ2-2; D perhaps matches TRBD1 (5 bases). Trimming pared 3 bases from V and 4 bases from J, leaving 12 bases between. Germline CDR1 and CDR2: SGHTA and FQGNSA. There are 15 residues in the CDR3. The CDR3 nucleotides are TGTGCCAGCAGCTTTAGGCAGGGCGGCACCGGGGAGCTGTTTTTT. It yields the protein CASSFRQGGTGELFF.

The CDR3, as DNA: TGTGCCAGCAGCTTGGCAACCTCGACTAGCGGGGTAACAGATACGCAGTATTTT. This translates into CASSLATSTSGVTDTQYF. The chain has TRBV5-4 and TRBJ2-3, with 11 bases identical to TRBD2. The CDR3 has 18 residues. V lost 0 bases and J lost 3; bases outside the gene matches: 9. Germline-derived CDR1 and CDR2 are SGHNT and YYREEE (reference sequence).

The rearrangement uses TRBV6-4 and TRBJ2-1; TRBD2 matches at 9 bases. With V trimmed by 4 bases and J by 6 bases, 7 bases remained unmatched. This CDR3 has 15 residues. Germline CDR1 and CDR2: MRHNA and SNTAGT. CDR3 loop: CASSVWGGGANEQFF. Written as DNA, the CDR3 is TGTGCCAGCAGTGTCTGGGGCGGGGGGGCCAATGAGCAGTTCTTC.

The chain joins TRBV3-1 (or the pseudogene TRBV3-2) to TRBJ2-6; 8 positions match TRBD1. Germline V gives CDR1 LGHDT, CDR2 YNNKEL (reference sequence). Unmatched junction bases numbered 6, after V lost 3 bases and J lost 2 bases. CDR3 length: 17 amino acids. CDR3: CASSHRQGKPGANVLTF. In nucleotides, the CDR3 is TGTGCCAGCAGCCACAGACAGGGGAAGCCTGGGGCCAACGTCCTGACTTTC.

J is TRBJ2-7 and V is TRBV6-5; tentatively, D is TRBD2 (6 bases). Germline values: CDR1 MNHEY, CDR2 SVGAGI. This CDR3 is 14 amino acids long. V lost 0 bases, J lost 0 bases, and 6 bases lay in between. The CDR3 loop is CASSYSGSSYEQYF. CDR3 in DNA: TGTGCCAGCAGTTACTCCGGGAGCTCCTACGAGCAGTACTTC.

The chain carries TRBV19 and TRBJ2-3; TRBD1 matches 10 bases. The CDR3 consists of 18 residues. The V gene end was trimmed by 4 bases and the J gene end by 1 base; junction bases not matched to a gene: 11. CDR1 is LNHDA and CDR2 is SQIVND in the germline V gene (reference sequence). CDR3 DNA: TGTGCCAGTAGTACCCTAGCCCCTGGGACAGGGGGCACAGATACGCAGTATTTT. Translation: CASSTLAPGTGGTDTQYF.

This clone was seen just once. The V call is TRBV5-4, the J call TRBJ2-3; D remains unclear. The CDR3 is 13 amino acids. V dropped 5 bases and J dropped 4 bases, with 11 bases sitting between them. Germline V gives CDR1 SGHNT, CDR2 YYREEE (reference sequence). In DNA, the CDR3 is TGTGCCAGCAGTCGGCTAGTCTCAGATACGCAGTATTTT. Protein product: CASSRLVSDTQYF.

This chain links TRBV5-3 with TRBJ1-5; D is unclear. TRBV5-3 is classed as an ORF, of uncertain function. Trimming removed 8 bases from V and 0 bases from J, with 12 bases in between. This CDR3 comprises 14 residues. The CDR3 DNA reads as TGTGCCAGGCGGGCTGGGTATAGCAATCAGCCCCAGCATTTT. Protein sequence: CARRAGYSNQPQHF.

The chain uses TRBV15 and TRBJ2-3; either TRBD1 or TRBD2 may fit D (5 bases each). The V end was cut by 4 bases, the J end by 6 bases, with 14 bases between. The CDR3 runs to 14 residues. In germline, CDR1 is LNHNV, CDR2 YYDKDF (reference sequence). In DNA form, the CDR3 reads TGTGCCACCAGCATCGGGGCCGCCCCCGATACGCAGTATTTT. It encodes CATSIGAAPDTQYF.

The chain combines TRBV7-9 with TRBJ1-1; weak D call: TRBD1 (6 bases). CDR1 and CDR2 from the germline V gene are SEHNR and FQNEAQ (reference sequence). Trimming left V 5 bases short and J 3 bases short, with 16 bases between. The length of the CDR3 is 15 residues. CDR3 region: CASSRSQGLDTEAFF. In DNA, the CDR3 is TGTGCCAGCAGCCGGTCCCAGGGGCTGGACACTGAAGCTTTCTTT.

V and J are TRBV5-4 and TRBJ1-2; D possibly corresponds to TRBD1 (5 bases). Trimming cost V 3 bases and J 6 bases, with 15 bases left between them. The CDR3 is 14 amino acids. Germline CDR1 SGHNT, CDR2 YYREEE (reference sequence). In DNA, the CDR3 is TGTGCCAGCAGCTCGAGGCAGGGTAGCGATGGCTACACCTTC. Translating gives CASSSRQGSDGYTF.

The V call is TRBV5-5, the J call TRBJ1-4, with D possibly TRBD1 on 6 matching bases. V was trimmed by 0 bases and J by 5 bases, leaving 8 bases between them. CDR1 SGHKS and CDR2 YYEKEE come from the germline V gene (reference sequence). The CDR3 is 14 amino acids. CDR3 region: CASSLDRANEKLFF. The CDR3 DNA follows: TGTGCCAGCAGCTTGGACAGGGCGAATGAAAAACTGTTTTTT.

J is TRBJ2-3 and V is TRBV13, with D tentatively TRBD1 (6 bases). Germline V lookup: CDR1 PRHDT, CDR2 FYEKMQ (reference sequence). This CDR3 has 15 residues. Trimming cost V 5 bases and J 6 bases, with 18 bases left between them. CDR3 sequence: CASSRTSEQGDTQYF. CDR3 in DNA: TGTGCCAGCAGCCGAACGTCCGAACAGGGCGATACGCAGTATTTT.

This chain uses TRBV18 with TRBJ2-2; no firm D call. The CDR3 is 17 residues long. Trimming pared 2 bases from V and 1 base from J, leaving 14 bases between. Germline CDR1 is KGHSH and CDR2 is LQKENI. For the CDR3, the DNA is TGTGCCAGCTCACCAGAGAGGCAGACGCTGAACACCGGGGAGCTGTTTTTT. This encodes CASSPERQTLNTGELFF.

The chain combines TRBV2 with TRBJ2-7, with a possible D match to TRBD2 (5 bases). The CDR3 length is 13 residues. Trimming removed 5 bases at V and 7 bases at J, with 15 bases between. Germline V gene data show CDR1 as SNHLY and CDR2 as FYNNEI. CDR3 DNA: TGTGCCAGCAGTCCCACAGTGACGGGGGAGCAGTACTTC. As protein: CASSPTVTGEQYF.

This clone was found a few times. The chain uses TRBV9 and TRBJ1-2; 9 bases match TRBD1. V dropped 3 bases and J dropped 7; count of bases not matched to a gene: 10. The CDR3 totals 15 residues. From germline, CDR1 is SGDLS and CDR2 YYNGEE. DNA for the CDR3: TGTGCCAGCAGCGCGTCCGGGACAGGGAAGTCTGGCTACACCTTC. It translates to CASSASGTGKSGYTF. Complete variable domain (other parts from reference TRBV9 and TRBJ1-2): DSGVTQTPKHLITATGQRVTLRCSPRSGDLSVYWYQQSLDQGLQFLIQYYNGEERAKGNILERFSAQQFPDLHSELNLSSLELGDSALYFCASSASGTGKSGYTFGSGTRLTVV.

The V gene is TRBV7-8, the J gene TRBJ2-5, with D hard to call. The germline V gene encodes CDR1 SGHVS and CDR2 FQNEAQ. The CDR3 extends over 15 amino acids. The V end lost 1 base, the J end lost 1 base, and 10 bases lay between the germline ends. The CDR3 region is CASSLVTPPQETQYF. The CDR3, as DNA: TGTGCCAGCAGCTTAGTTACGCCCCCCCAAGAGACCCAGTACTTC.

This clone was counted a single time. The chain carries TRBV15 and TRBJ1-1; no clear D. From germline, CDR1 is LNHNV and CDR2 YYDKDF (reference sequence). This CDR3 contains 12 residues. Trimming cost V 3 bases and J 10 bases, with 12 bases left between them. CDR3 region: CATSRAGRLAFF. Written as DNA, the CDR3 is TGTGCCACCAGCAGGGCCGGACGTCTAGCTTTCTTT.

This clone was observed once. V gene TRBV12-3 or TRBV12-4 combines with J gene TRBJ1-2; no definite D call. The CDR3 totals 11 residues. Deletions cut 3 bases from V and 5 bases from J, with 4 bases between. This CDR3 reads CASSFNYGYTF. The CDR3, as DNA: TGTGCCAGCAGTTTTAATTATGGCTACACCTTC.

This sequence joins TRBV27 and TRBJ2-1; 10 positions match TRBD1. This CDR3 has 16 amino acids. CDR1 is MNHEY, CDR2 SMNVEV, per germline (reference sequence). V lost 6 bases, J lost 8 bases, and 13 bases stayed unmatched. This CDR3 reads CASSSDRDRGPHEQFF. CDR3 DNA sequence: TGTGCCAGCAGCTCTGACCGGGACAGGGGTCCCCATGAGCAGTTCTTC.

The chain uses TRBV3-1 (or the pseudogene TRBV3-2) and TRBJ1-2; no clear D gene. The CDR3 has 13 amino acids. Germline loops: CDR1 LGHDT, CDR2 YNNKEL (reference sequence). The V gene lost 6 bases and the J gene lost 7 bases, with 15 bases spanning the gap. The CDR3 here is CASRLKGGSGYTF. The DNA for the CDR3 is TGTGCCAGCAGACTAAAGGGAGGGTCTGGCTACACCTTC.

The V and J genes are TRBV11-2 and TRBJ1-4; D is uncertain. Trimming took off 4 bases at V and 4 bases at J, with 7 bases between the two ends. Germline values: CDR1 SGHAT, CDR2 FQNNGV. The CDR3 is 13 amino acids. The CDR3 region is CASSSDFNEKLFF. The CDR3, as DNA: TGTGCCAGCAGCTCGGACTTTAATGAAAAACTGTTTTTT.

The CDR3 sequence is CASSQNRANTEAFF. CDR3 bases: TGTGCCAGCAGCCAAAATCGTGCGAACACTGAAGCTTTCTTT. The V call is TRBV3-1 (or the pseudogene TRBV3-2), the J call TRBJ1-1, with no clear D. Trimming pared 2 bases from V and 1 base from J, leaving 8 bases between. The CDR3 loop spans 14 amino acids. Germline V gene sequence: CDR1 LGHDT, CDR2 YNNKEL (reference sequence).

This sequence joins TRBV27 and TRBJ1-1; no clear D. CDR3 length: 16 residues. The V gene's germline CDR1 is MNHEY and CDR2 SMNVEV (reference sequence). V gave up 3 bases and J gave up 0 bases, with 14 bases separating them. The CDR3 DNA is TGTGCCAGCAGTTTTTATGCCGCAACCCTGAACACTGAAGCTTTCTTT. It specifies CASSFYAATLNTEAFF.

This clone was counted a single time. CDR3 in DNA: TGTGCCAGTAGTATAGTCATTCGAAAGGGCAACATGAACACTGAAGCTTTCTTT. It is translated as CASSIVIRKGNMNTEAFF. The chain recombines TRBV19 with TRBJ1-1; D gene ambiguous. This CDR3 is built from 18 residues. V lost 1 base, J lost 0 bases, and 18 bases lay in between. Germline V gene sequence: CDR1 LNHDA, CDR2 SQIVND (reference sequence). Together with reference TRBV19 and TRBJ1-1, the CDR3 gives the full variable domain: DGGITQSPKYLFRKEGQNVTLSCEQNLNHDAMYWYRQDPGQGLRLIYYSQIVNDFQKGDIAEGYSVSREKKESFPLTVTSAQKNPTAFYLCASSIVIRKGNMNTEAFFGQGTRLTVV.

V and J are TRBV9 and TRBJ1-6; D gene unclear. The CDR3 is 14 residues long. CDR1 and CDR2 (germline): SGDLS, YYNGEE. Trimming left V 0 bases short and J 7 bases short, with 8 bases between. The CDR3 sequence is CASSVEQTNSPLHF. The CDR3 DNA reads as TGTGCCAGCAGCGTAGAACAGACCAATTCACCCCTCCACTTT. Variable domain in full (rest from reference TRBV9 and TRBJ1-6): DSGVTQTPKHLITATGQRVTLRCSPRSGDLSVYWYQQSLDQGLQFLIQYYNGEERAKGNILERFSAQQFPDLHSELNLSSLELGDSALYFCASSVEQTNSPLHFGNGTRLTVT.